This TCR beta chain was captured by sequencing in a study of T cell responses to AZD1222 COVID-19 vaccine listed by TCRdb under 2021. About the study as a whole: A total of over 230 trial participants underwent TCR sequencing, of whom about 210 received two doses of AZD1222 and some 26 received two doses of the MenACWY control vaccine. Enrollment into the trials was organized by age into subgroups of 18-55, 56-69 and 70-plus years, and those subgroups contained approximately 150, 30 and 60 TCR-sequenced participants, respectively. Study-level results and caveats: In the small 56-69-year group, the increase in depth fell short of significance, most likely because of low power. Conclusions about previously exposed vaccinees are limited because only five to seven AZD1222 recipients were SARS-CoV-2 seropositive at baseline. Participants were mostly white British, with more females than males. The authors suggested clonal diversity may have been underestimated. The vaccine-associated CD4 TCRs covered the entire spike protein, and the dominant responses fell in regions 160-218 and 743-854. Because no day 14 peak-response samples were available, the repertoires could be characterized only after the peak T cell response. After two AZD1222 doses, both the breadth and the depth of spike-specific TCRs were significantly higher than at day 0 and than in MenACWY recipients. Nearly half of unique spike-specific TCRs reportedly recognized epitopes outside regions mutated in the B.1.351 and B.1.1.7 variants.

Taken with the paper, the label for time point translates to: about 28 days (+/-7) after the second vaccine dose. Per the publication, the treatment or condition label means: meningococcal conjugate vaccine given as trial control. Vaccinee samples were obtained from the UK trials COV001 and COV002, which included a single-blind randomized controlled phase 2/3 trial of AZD1222 (ChAdOx1 nCoV-19) in healthy adults. For TCRbeta chain sequencing, PBMC samples from trial participants were taken at day 0 and at day 28 after the second dose. In regard to this clone: Its antigen is currently not known. Qualities for individual bases were not recorded, and no much larger clone is one base off.

V is trimmed back by 4 bases and J by 9 bases, and the junction contains 16 bases that no gene match accounts for. The CDR3 sequence holds 15 residues, the cysteine and valine included. The retained sequence is limited to the CDR3, 45 bases, with the frame set at the first base. The germline V gene provides CDR1 SGHRS and CDR2 YFSETQ. The CDR3 regions of human TCRbeta chains were subjected to immunosequencing. The published analysis was carried out like this. Repertoire TCRs were checked for matches against a reference library of SARS-CoV-2-specific TCRs that had been generated using the MIRA antigen-specificity platform. Breadth was defined as the fraction of unique TCRs that were SARS-CoV-2-associated, and depth was defined as the fraction of total T cells that were SARS-CoV-2-associated. Using the MIRA data, each spike-specific TCR was assigned both to the spike region to which the TCR was reactive and to a CD4 or CD8 class. Log10-transformed breadth and depth values were compared by one-way ANOVA with Sidak's multiple comparisons tests. TCRdb mirrors the immuneACCESS table, restricted to in-frame sequences. Some clones are absent from its copies; in checked studies, under half trace to an unresolved V gene, and the reason for the others is unknown. For V, J and clone size, that table is used; D and trimming come from the DNA. In this sample the table shows around 130,000 clones, about nine tenths of which occur a single time. The ten most abundant clones make up 4.2% of the sample.

Source: peripheral blood, taken 28 days after the second dose of the MenACWY control vaccine. Here the chain combines TRBV5-1 and TRBJ2-7, and 7 junctional nucleotides match TRBD1. This TCR came from an adult who received the MenACWY meningococcal vaccine as a control. The CDR3 reads CASSPTAGQGEMQYV. The nucleotide sequence reads TGCGCCAGCAGCCCAACTGCCGGGCAGGGGGAAATGCAGTACGTC.